This entry concerns a single TCR beta chain. The data were produced by immunoSEQ multiplex PCR, yet TCRdb's version contains in-frame clones alone and is incomplete. The sample records some 2,000,000 clones, roughly 95% being singletons. In germline, CDR1 is MNHNY, CDR2 SVGAGI (reference sequence). The J segment lost 4 bases and the V segment lost 5 bases, leaving 3 bases of the junction unmatched. CDR3 length: 13 amino acids. This sample was taken from a study of shared clonotypes between healthy human individuals. The sequence was collected from a man in his late teens or twenties in good health. V usage is TRBV6-6 and J usage is TRBJ1-2, with 8 nucleotides matching TRBD1. The specimen was naive CD4+ T cells sorted from blood. The subset was: CD45RA+ positively selected. CDR3 loop: CASSQGATYGYTF. DNA for the CDR3: TGTGCCAGCAGTCAGGGGGCGACCTATGGCTACACCTTC.